This T cell receptor beta chain came from a study of OX40 agonist ivuxolimab in advanced cancers. Data came from immunoSEQ multiplex PCR; TCRdb stores just in-frame clones and leaves some out. The sample has tens of thousands of clones, roughly nine tenths seen once. V dropped 11 bases and J dropped 9 bases, with 22 bases sitting between them. The CDR3 totals 13 residues. In germline, CDR1 is SNHLY, CDR2 FYNNEI. Whole-study findings and limits: Among the lowest peripheral clonal expansion occurred in 0.1-3.0 mg/kg partial responders.

A single count supports this clone. Its antigen is as yet unknown. The origin of this receptor is an adult with an advanced solid tumor such as melanoma, head and neck, liver or kidney cancer. The rearrangement joins TRBV2 to TRBJ1-2; D not resolved. Sequencing used CD4+ or CD8+ T cells sorted from blood, obtained in a trial of the OX40 agonist ivuxolimab. CDR3 nucleotides: TGTGCCGAAGCACCCGGACGGTCTTATAGCTACACCTTC. Translated, it gives CAEAPGRSYSYTF.